This TCR beta chain comes out of a study of T cells in Graves' hyperthyroidism and ophthalmopathy. CDR3 length: 16 amino acids. Germline V gene sequence: CDR1 SGHKS, CDR2 YYEKEE (reference sequence). Trimming removed 4 bases from V and 0 bases from J; junction bases left unmatched: 5. Amplified TCR beta CDR3 regions derived from RNA transcripts. An initial round of RT-PCR targeting the TCR CDR3 relied on the HTBI primer set. TCRdb used MiXCR to reprocess the multiplex PCR reads, holding one entry per CDR3 protein. This sample has some 460,000 distinct CDR3 sequences; approximately 14% occur once, and the top ten carry roughly 14%.

The chain joins TRBV5-5 to TRBJ2-3, with 10 bases identical to TRBD2. The specimen was blood. This clonotype was sampled from a woman aged 18-29 years with Graves' hyperthyroidism. Here the CDR3 DNA reads TGTGCCAGCAGCCCTACGACTAGCGGGAGCACAGATACGCAGTATTTT. It yields the protein CASSPTTSGSTDTQYF.